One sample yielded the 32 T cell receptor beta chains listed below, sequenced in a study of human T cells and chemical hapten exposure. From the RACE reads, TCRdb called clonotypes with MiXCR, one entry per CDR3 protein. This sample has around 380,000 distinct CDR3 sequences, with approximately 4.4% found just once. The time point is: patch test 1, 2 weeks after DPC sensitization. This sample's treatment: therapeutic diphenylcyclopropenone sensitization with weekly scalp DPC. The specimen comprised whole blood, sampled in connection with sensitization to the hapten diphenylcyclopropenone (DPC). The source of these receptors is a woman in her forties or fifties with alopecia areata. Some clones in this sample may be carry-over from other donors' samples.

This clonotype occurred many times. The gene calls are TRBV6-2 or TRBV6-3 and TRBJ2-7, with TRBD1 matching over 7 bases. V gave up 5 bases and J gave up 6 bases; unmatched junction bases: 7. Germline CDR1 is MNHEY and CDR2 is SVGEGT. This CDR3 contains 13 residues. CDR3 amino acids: CASSPTGSGEQYF. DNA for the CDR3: TGTGCCAGCAGTCCGACAGGGAGCGGCGAGCAGTACTTC.

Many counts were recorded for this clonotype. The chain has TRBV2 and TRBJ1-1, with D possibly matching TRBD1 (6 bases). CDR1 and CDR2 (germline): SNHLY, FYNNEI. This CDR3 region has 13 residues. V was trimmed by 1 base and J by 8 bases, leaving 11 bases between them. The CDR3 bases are TGTGCCAGCAGTGAAGGGCGGCAGGGGGAAGCTTTCTTT. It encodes CASSEGRQGEAFF.

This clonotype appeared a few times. For the CDR3, the DNA is TGCAGTGCTAGGGCCGTTAGTGGGAACAAGCCCCAGCATTTT. It is translated as CSARAVSGNKPQHF. The chain is built from TRBV20-1 and TRBJ1-5, with no clear D. V lost 3 bases to trimming and J lost 8 bases, with 17 bases between them. CDR3 length equals 14 residues. Germline V lookup: CDR1 DFQATT, CDR2 SNEGSKA (reference sequence).

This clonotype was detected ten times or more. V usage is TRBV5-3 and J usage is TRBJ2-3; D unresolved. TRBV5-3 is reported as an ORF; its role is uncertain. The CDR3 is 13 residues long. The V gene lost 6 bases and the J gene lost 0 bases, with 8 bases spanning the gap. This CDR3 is CARNDPSTDTQYF. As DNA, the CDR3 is TGTGCCAGAAACGACCCCAGCACAGATACGCAGTATTTT.

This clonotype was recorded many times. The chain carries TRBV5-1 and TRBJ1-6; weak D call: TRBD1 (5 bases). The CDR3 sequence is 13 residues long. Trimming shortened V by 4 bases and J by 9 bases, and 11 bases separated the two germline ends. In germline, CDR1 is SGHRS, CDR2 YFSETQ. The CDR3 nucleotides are TGCGCCAGCAGCCAAGGGGAGCGTTCACCCCTCCACTTT. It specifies CASSQGERSPLHF.

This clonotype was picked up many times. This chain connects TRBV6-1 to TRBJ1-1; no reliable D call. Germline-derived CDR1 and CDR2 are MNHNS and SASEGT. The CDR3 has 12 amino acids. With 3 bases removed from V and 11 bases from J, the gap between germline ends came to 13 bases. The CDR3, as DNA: TGTGCCAGCAGTGAGTCGACCGGCTCCGCTTTCTTT. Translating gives CASSESTGSAFF.

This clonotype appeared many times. CDR3 DNA sequence: TGTGCCATCAGTGGAAGCGGGGGCGATTACAATGAGCAGTTCTTC. Translation: CAISGSGGDYNEQFF. The chain recombines TRBV10-3 with TRBJ2-1, with 8 nucleotides matching TRBD2. V lost 4 bases, J lost 4 bases, and 6 bases stayed unmatched. The CDR3 is 15 amino acids. Germline V lookup: CDR1 ENHRY, CDR2 SYGVKD.

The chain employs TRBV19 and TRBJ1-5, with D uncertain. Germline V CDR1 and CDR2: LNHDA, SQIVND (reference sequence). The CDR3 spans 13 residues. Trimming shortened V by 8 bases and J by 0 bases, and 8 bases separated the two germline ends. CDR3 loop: CASAVTSNQPQHF. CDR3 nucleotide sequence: TGTGCCAGTGCTGTAACTAGCAATCAGCCCCAGCATTTT.

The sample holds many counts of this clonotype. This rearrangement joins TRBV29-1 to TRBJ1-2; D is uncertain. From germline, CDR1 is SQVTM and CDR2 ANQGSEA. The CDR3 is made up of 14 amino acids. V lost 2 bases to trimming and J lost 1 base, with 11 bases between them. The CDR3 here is CSVEWSGVNYGYTF. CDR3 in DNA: TGCAGCGTTGAATGGTCTGGGGTTAACTATGGCTACACCTTC.

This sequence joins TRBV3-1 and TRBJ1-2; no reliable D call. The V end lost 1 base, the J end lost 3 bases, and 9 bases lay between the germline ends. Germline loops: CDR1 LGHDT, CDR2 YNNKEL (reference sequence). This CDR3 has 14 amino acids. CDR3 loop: CASSQGVPYYGYTF. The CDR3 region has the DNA TGTGCCAGCAGCCAAGGAGTCCCGTACTATGGCTACACCTTC.

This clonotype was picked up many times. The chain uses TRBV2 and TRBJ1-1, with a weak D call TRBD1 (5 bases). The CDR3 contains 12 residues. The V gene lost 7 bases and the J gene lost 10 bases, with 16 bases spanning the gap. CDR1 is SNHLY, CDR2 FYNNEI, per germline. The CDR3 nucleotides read TGTGCCAGCACCTTGACAGAAAGGGGAGCTTTCTTT. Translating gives CASTLTERGAFF.

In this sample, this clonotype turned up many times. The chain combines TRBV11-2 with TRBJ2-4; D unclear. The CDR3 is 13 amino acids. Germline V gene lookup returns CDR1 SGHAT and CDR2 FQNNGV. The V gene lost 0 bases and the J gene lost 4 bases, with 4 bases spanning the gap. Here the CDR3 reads CASSLDSKNIQYF. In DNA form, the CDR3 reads TGTGCCAGCAGCTTAGACAGTAAAAACATTCAGTACTTC.

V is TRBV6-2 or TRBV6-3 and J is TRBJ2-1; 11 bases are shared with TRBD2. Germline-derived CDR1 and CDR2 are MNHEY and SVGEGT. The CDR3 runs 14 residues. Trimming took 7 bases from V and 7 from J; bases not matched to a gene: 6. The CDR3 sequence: CASTTGLAVNEQFF. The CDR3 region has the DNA TGTGCCAGCACCACGGGACTAGCGGTAAATGAGCAGTTCTTC.

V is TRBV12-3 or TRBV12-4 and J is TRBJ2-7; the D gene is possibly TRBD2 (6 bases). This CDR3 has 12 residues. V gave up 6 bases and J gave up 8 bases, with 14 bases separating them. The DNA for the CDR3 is TGTGCCAGCAGGGGCAATGGAGGGCAGCAGTACTTC. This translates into CASRGNGGQQYF.

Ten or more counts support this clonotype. In nucleotides, the CDR3 is TGTGCCAGCAGCACCCCCCCCGGGGACAGGGCCTATGGCTACACCTTC. Amino acids: CASSTPPGDRAYGYTF. The chain joins TRBV28 to TRBJ1-2; 9 bases line up with TRBD1. The CDR3 consists of 16 residues. The germline gives CDR1 MDHEN, CDR2 SYDVKM. V dropped 6 bases and J dropped 4; count of bases not matched to a gene: 12.

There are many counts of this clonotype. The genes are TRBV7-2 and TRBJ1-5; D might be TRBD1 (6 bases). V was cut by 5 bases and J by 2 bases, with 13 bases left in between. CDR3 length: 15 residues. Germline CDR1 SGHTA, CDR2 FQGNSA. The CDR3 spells CASSPLQGRNQPQHF. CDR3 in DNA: TGTGCCAGCAGCCCGCTACAGGGCCGCAATCAGCCCCAGCATTTT.

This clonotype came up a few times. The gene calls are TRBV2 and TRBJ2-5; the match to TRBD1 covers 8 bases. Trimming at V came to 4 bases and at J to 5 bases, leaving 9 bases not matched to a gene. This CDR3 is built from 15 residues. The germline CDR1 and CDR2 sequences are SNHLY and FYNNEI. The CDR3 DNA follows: TGTGCCAGCAGTGTATCCAGGGGGCTAGGGGAGACCCAGTACTTC. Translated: CASSVSRGLGETQYF. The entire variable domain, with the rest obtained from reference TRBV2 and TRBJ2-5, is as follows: EPEVTQTPSHQVTQMGQEVILRCVPISNHLYFYWYRQILGQKVEFLVSFYNNEISEKSEIFDDQFSVERPDGSNFTLKIRSTKLEDSAMYFCASSVSRGLGETQYFGPGTRLLVL.

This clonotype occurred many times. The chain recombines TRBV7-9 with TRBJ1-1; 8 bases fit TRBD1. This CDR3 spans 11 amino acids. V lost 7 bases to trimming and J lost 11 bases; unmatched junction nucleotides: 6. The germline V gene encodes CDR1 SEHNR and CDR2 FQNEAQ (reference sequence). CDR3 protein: CASTRGQVAFF. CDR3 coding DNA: TGTGCCAGCACCCGGGGACAGGTGGCTTTCTTT.

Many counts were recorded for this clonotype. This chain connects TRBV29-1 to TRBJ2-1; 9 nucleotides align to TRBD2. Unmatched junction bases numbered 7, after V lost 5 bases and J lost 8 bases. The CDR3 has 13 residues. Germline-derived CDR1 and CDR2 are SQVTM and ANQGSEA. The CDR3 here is CSVFSGSQDEQFF. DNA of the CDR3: TGCAGCGTTTTTAGCGGGAGTCAGGATGAGCAGTTCTTC.

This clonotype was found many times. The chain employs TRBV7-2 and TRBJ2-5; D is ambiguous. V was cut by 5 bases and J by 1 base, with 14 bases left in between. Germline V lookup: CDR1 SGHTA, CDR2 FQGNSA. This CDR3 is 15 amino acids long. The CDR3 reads CASSPRVAVQETQYF. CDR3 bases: TGTGCCAGCAGCCCGAGAGTTGCGGTCCAAGAGACCCAGTACTTC.

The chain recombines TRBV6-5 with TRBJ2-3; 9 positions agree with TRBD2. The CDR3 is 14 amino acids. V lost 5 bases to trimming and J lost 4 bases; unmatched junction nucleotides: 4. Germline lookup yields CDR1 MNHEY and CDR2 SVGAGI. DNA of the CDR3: TGTGCCAGCAGTATTAGCGGGAGCGCAGATACGCAGTATTTT. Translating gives CASSISGSADTQYF.

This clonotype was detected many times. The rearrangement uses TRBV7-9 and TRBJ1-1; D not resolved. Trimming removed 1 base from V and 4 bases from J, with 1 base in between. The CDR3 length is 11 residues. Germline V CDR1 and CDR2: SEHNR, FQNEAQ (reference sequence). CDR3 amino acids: CASSLVTEAFF. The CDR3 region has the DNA TGTGCCAGCAGCTTAGTCACTGAAGCTTTCTTT.

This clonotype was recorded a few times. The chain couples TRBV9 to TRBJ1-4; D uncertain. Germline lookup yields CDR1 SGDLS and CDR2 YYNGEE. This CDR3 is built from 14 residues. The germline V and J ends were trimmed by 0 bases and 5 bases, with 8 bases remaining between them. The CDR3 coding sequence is TGTGCCAGCAGCGTAGGATCCAGAAATGAAAAACTGTTTTTT. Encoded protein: CASSVGSRNEKLFF.

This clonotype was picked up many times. CDR3: CASSLTAAVNTEAFF. As DNA, the CDR3 is TGTGCCAGCAGTTTGACAGCTGCGGTGAACACTGAAGCTTTCTTT. The V gene is TRBV12-3 or TRBV12-4, the J gene TRBJ1-1; TRBD1 might be the D (5 bases). The V end lost 3 bases, the J end lost 0 bases, and 11 bases lay between the germline ends. The CDR3 has 15 residues.

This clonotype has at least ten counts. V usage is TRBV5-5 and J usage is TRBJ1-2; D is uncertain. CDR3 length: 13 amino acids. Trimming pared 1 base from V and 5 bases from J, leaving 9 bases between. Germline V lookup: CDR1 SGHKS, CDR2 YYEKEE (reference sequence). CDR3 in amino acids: CASSLSGLYGYTF. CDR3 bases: TGTGCCAGCAGCTTGTCAGGTCTATATGGCTACACCTTC.

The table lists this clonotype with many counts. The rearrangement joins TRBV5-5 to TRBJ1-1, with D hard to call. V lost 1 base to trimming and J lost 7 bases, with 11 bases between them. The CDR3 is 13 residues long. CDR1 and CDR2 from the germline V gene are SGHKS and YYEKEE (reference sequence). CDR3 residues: CASSLRVEGEAFF. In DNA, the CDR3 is TGTGCCAGCAGCTTGCGGGTCGAGGGTGAAGCTTTCTTT.

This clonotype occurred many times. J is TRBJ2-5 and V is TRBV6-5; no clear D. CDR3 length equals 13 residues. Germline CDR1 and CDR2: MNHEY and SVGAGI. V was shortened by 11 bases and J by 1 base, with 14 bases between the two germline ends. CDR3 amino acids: CAAHRAFQETQYF. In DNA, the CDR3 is TGTGCCGCTCATAGAGCCTTCCAAGAGACCCAGTACTTC.

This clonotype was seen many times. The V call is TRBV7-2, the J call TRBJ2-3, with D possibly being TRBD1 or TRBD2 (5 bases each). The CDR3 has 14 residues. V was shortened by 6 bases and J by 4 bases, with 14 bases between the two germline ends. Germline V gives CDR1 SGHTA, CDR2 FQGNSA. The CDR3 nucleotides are TGTGCCAGCAGTAGGGACCCGGAGGCAGATACGCAGTATTTT. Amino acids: CASSRDPEADTQYF.

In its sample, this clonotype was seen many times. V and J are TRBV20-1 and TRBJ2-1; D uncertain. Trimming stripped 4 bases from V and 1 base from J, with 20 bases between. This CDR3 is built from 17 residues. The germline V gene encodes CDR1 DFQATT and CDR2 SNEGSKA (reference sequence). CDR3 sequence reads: CSATPRWARLSYNEQFF. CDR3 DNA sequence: TGCAGTGCTACCCCCCGATGGGCGAGGTTGTCCTACAATGAGCAGTTCTTC.

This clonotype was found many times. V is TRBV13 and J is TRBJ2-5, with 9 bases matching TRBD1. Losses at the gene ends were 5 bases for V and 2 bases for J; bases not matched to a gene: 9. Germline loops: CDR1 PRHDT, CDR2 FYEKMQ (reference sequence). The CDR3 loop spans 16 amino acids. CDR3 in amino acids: CASSPRTGAPQETQYF. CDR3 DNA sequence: TGTGCCAGCAGCCCGCGGACAGGGGCCCCACAAGAGACCCAGTACTTC. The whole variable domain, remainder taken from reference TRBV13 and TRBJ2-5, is AAGVIQSPRHLIKEKRETATLKCYPIPRHDTVYWYQQGPGQDPQFLISFYEKMQSDKGSIPDRFSAQQFSDYHSELNMSSLELGDSALYFCASSPRTGAPQETQYFGPGTRLLVL.

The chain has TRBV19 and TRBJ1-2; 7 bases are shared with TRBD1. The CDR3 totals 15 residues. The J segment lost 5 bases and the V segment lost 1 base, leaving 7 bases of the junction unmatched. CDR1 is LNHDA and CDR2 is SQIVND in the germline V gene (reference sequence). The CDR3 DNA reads TGTGCCAGTAGTATAGCCCGGGACAGTTTTTATGGCTACACCTTC. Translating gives CASSIARDSFYGYTF.

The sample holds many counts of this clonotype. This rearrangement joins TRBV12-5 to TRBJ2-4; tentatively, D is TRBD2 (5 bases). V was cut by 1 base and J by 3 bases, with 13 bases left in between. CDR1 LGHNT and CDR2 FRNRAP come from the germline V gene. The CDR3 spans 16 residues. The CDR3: CASGLDPGGVKNIQYF. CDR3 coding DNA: TGTGCTAGTGGTTTGGACCCAGGAGGTGTCAAAAACATTCAGTACTTC.